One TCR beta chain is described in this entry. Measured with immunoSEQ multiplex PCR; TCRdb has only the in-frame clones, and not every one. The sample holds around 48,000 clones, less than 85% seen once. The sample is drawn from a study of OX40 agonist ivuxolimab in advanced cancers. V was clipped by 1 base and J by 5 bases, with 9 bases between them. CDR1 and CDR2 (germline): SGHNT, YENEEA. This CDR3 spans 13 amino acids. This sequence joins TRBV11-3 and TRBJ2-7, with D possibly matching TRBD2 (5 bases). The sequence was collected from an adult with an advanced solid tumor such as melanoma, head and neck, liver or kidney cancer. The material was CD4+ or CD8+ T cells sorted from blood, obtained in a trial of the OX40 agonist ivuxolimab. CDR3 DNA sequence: TGTGCCAGCAGCTTAGGAGAGCGGAACGAGCAGTACTTC. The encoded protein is CASSLGERNEQYF.